This T cell receptor (beta chain) was profiled in a study of blood T cells in healthy people across ages. Study-level results: A strong correlation was found between TCR beta diversity and the percentage of naive T cells. No conclusive comparison of naive versus antigen-experienced cells was possible with unsorted PBMCs.

Isolation per sample recovered at least 7 million PBMCs. Using a J-beta primer mix together with a sample-barcoded 5' primer, a second PCR was run for about 6 to 11 cycles. TCRdb processed the 5' RACE reads anew with MiXCR; each CDR3 protein has one entry. The profile covers around 990,000 distinct CDR3 sequences, with roughly 24% appearing a single time and approximately 0.7% taken by the ten largest. This clonotype was counted between two and nine times. The target antigen is unknown. This same sample was also taken into another study, of T cells of mothers and their children. That report notes: Related pairs of mothers and children showed slightly higher, non-significant overlap versus unrelated pairs.

The receptor's source is a girl aged 2 to 10 in good health. Specimen: blood.

This chain's CDR3 is CSVSYHEQFF. The CDR3 DNA sequence: TGCAGCGTTTCTTACCATGAGCAGTTCTTC. The chain couples TRBV29-1 to TRBJ2-1; D not resolved. This CDR3 has 10 residues. Germline-derived CDR1 and CDR2 are SQVTM and ANQGSEA. V lost 5 bases and J 8 bases, leaving 7 bases between the germline ends.